This is a list of T cell receptor beta chains from one sample in a study of blood T cells in healthy people across ages. TCRdb re-called the 5' RACE reads through MiXCR, storing one row per CDR3 protein. The table has some 1.4 million distinct CDR3 sequences, 35% to 45% seen once. Source material: blood. These receptors were taken from a woman under 30 in good health. The CDR3 runs from the conserved cysteine through the conserved F or W.

j_gene,v_gene,len,CDR3aa
TRBJ1-5,TRBV20-1,14,CSARDPTGNQPQHF
TRBJ2-1,TRBV9,16,CASSVVAAGGGNEQFF
TRBJ2-5,TRBV13,15,CASSLGRGIQETRYF
TRBJ2-7,TRBV20-1,14,CSARRVQQGYEQYF
TRBJ1-1,TRBV11-2,15,CASSLVAGGSTEAFF
TRBJ2-4,TRBV20-1,14,CSARDWGAKNIQYF
TRBJ2-3,TRBV5-1,18,CASSYQGLAGGPYDTQYF
TRBJ2-3,TRBV7-3,16,CASSIGGTPSTDTQYF
TRBJ2-1,TRBV7-8,16,CASSPAGASSYNEQFF
TRBJ2-3,TRBV24-1,16,CATSEGQGRFTDTQYF
TRBJ1-5,TRBV3-1,14,CASSQETGDQPQHF
TRBJ2-7,TRBV5-1,16,CASSPKTSGMPYEQYF
TRBJ2-1,TRBV12-3/TRBV12-4,12,CASTSGKRGQFF
TRBJ2-2,TRBV7-9,15,CASSSSPGSGGELFF
TRBJ2-7,TRBV27,16,CASSFSMTGFAYEQYF
TRBJ2-7,TRBV7-9,15,CASSFTSGESYEQYF
TRBJ1-3,TRBV4-1,16,CASSQEWDSSGNTIYF
TRBJ2-7,TRBV19,13,CASSIKEPYEQYF
TRBJ2-1,TRBV5-6,14,CASSSTRGADEQFF
TRBJ2-1,TRBV7-2,12,CASSPPGTRQFF
TRBJ1-6,TRBV7-8,14,CASSPGDVNSPLHF
TRBJ2-3,TRBV2,14,CASISGSLADTQYF
TRBJ2-7,TRBV29-1,13,CSGFSGSSYEQYF
TRBJ1-1,TRBV13,11,CASSSSPEAFF
TRBJ2-3,TRBV4-1,15,CASSQDRVGRDTQYF
TRBJ2-5,TRBV2,12,CASRGSGTSWYF
TRBJ1-2,TRBV20-1,14,CSARDQGQIYGYTF